The clone carrying this T cell receptor (beta chain) was found once. Its target is not known. The sort gate was single viable CD3+CD4+CD8-CD45RO+ cells for memory CD4+ T cells. Germline V gene sequence: CDR1 SGHRS, CDR2 YFSETQ. Trimming cost V 4 bases and J 2 bases, with 12 bases left between them. The CDR3 has 14 amino acids. Clones were sequenced by immunoSEQ multiplex PCR, and TCRdb holds only the in-frame ones, with some missing. Among approximately 47,000 clones listed, around 80% were seen once. This record comes from a study of memory CD4+ T cells and cytomegalovirus serostatus. Study results and caveats: Suggested: most of the CMV-linked TCR signature lies in CD4+ memory cells. Median bootstrapped AUC for CMV status was about 0.95 originally, less than 0.93 US-trained.

Material: memory CD4+ T cells from blood. The clonotype was recovered from an adult in good health and CMV-seronegative. The rearrangement joins TRBV5-1 to TRBJ1-2, with D uncertain. The CDR3 DNA follows: TGCGCCAGCAGCGTGGACGGGAGGAACTATGGCTACACCTTC. This gives the protein CASSVDGRNYGYTF.